This T cell receptor beta chain was captured in a study of T cells in Graves' hyperthyroidism and ophthalmopathy. The TCR beta CDR3 regions underwent amplification using RNA transcripts as the source. The HTBI primer set was used in a first-round RT-PCR of the TCR CDR3. Each CDR3 protein is one row after TCRdb ran MiXCR on the multiplex PCR reads. The sample yields around 600,000 distinct CDR3 sequences, 15% to 18% seen once. Fresh 10 ml peripheral blood yielded PBMCs. This clonotype came up many times. Sequencing input: blood. The origin of this receptor is a woman under 40 with Graves' hyperthyroidism.

The CDR3 DNA follows: TGTGCCAGCAGCTTCCCGGGACGGTTACAAGAGACCCAGTACTTC. Its translation: CASSFPGRLQETQYF. V gene TRBV2 combines with J gene TRBJ2-5, with D possibly being TRBD1 or TRBD2 (5 bases each). Deletions cut 6 bases from V and 2 bases from J, with 16 bases between. The V gene's germline CDR1 is SNHLY and CDR2 FYNNEI. The length of the CDR3 is 15 residues.